The entry below gives a single TCR beta chain sequence along with its context. This clonotype was counted at least ten times. It has no known antigen specificity. There are no base qualities to consult, and no much larger clone falls within one base. From the cysteine up to the phenylalanine, the CDR3 has a length of 16 residues. CDR3 DNA only is kept here, 48 bases in frame from base 1. V is reduced by 6 bases and J by 0 bases, leaving a spacing of 18 bases between them. The sample comes from a study of regulatory T cells in long-lasting Graves disease (dated by TCRdb to 2020 to 2022). Describing the broader study: Newly diagnosed Graves' disease patients had taken antithyroid drugs for less than 3 months. Persistent Graves' disease patients were compared with newly diagnosed Graves' disease patients by peripheral blood TCR sequencing and RNA sequencing. TCR sequencing covered 13 persistent and approximately 20 newly diagnosed Graves' disease patients, around 33 samples in total. The study was registered as a clinical trial and conducted in China. Overall study outcomes, separate from this receptor: Only the TCR beta chain was sequenced and analyzed. Lower TCR Shannon entropy and fewer highly expanded clones were observed in persistent Graves' disease patients than in newly diagnosed patients, which suggested clonal expansion. As a limitation, the authors acknowledged that the small sample size may reduce accuracy. Persistent disease showed preferential use of TRBV28, TRBJ1-2 and TRBJ2-5, whereas newly diagnosed disease favored TRBV20-1 and TRBJ2-1. Only peripheral blood was studied, because thyroid tissue, the primary lesion, was inaccessible. A larger number of public clonotypes was shared among persistent patients (about 2,700) than among newly diagnosed patients (roughly 970).

The library was obtained by multiplex PCR. Sequencing was performed on an Illumina HiSeq 4000. CDR3 regions were amplified by Arm-PCR with iRepertoire HTBI primers to construct TCR beta libraries. PCR products were gel purified before sequencing. In the paper's pipeline: A total of roughly 65 TRBV and 14 TRBJ segments were identified across samples and were used for gene usage analysis of CDR3 amino acid clonotypes. COPE and FqMerger were used to merge the filtered high-quality paired reads into contigs. BLAST was used to align contigs to IMGT TRBV, TRBD and TRBJ reference genes, with CDR3 defined following IMGT. Any clonotype with a frequency above 0.1% was counted as a highly expanded clone. Repertoire diversity was measured by Shannon entropy, and V-J evenness by the Gini coefficient. Clonotypes shared by more than one individual were considered public. The public reads were quality trimmed at Q25 with fastp and then assembled into clones with MiXCR by TCRdb, keeping productive beta chains. Rows with one shared CDR3 protein collapse into an entry with the most common genes and DNA. TCRdb's processing, not the authors' own work, is the source of the V and J calls. Counted in this sample were roughly 400,000 distinct CDR3 sequences; around 16% of them appeared once. Approximately 7.6% of the sample is in the top ten clones.

The sample's time point, from its label and the paper: newly diagnosed GD, antithyroid drugs for less than 3 months. RNA was extracted from PBMCs in TRIzol for both TCR sequencing and RNA sequencing. The diagnosis of Graves' disease followed American Thyroid Association guidelines. Patients were recruited from an endocrinology department in Xi'an, China. Each patient gave about 9.1 milliliters of peripheral blood, collected in an EDTA anticoagulant tube. Ficoll Paque Plus density gradient separation was used to isolate PBMCs, and no further T cell sorting was done. An Agilent 2100 Bioanalyzer and agarose gel were used to assess RNA quality, and a NanoDrop 2000 was used to measure RNA concentration. The same sample was also used in a study of T cells in Graves' hyperthyroidism and ophthalmopathy. That second publication adds: A patient counted as having stable Graves' hyperthyroidism if no progression to ophthalmopathy occurred over 18 months of follow-up. The hyperthyroidism patients were between 18 and 65 years old and newly diagnosed, with a disease duration of less than 2 months. The study excluded patients with uncontrolled infections, other autoimmune diseases, pregnancy or lactation. Diagnoses were established on the basis of clinical symptoms, serum thyroxine and TRAb, thyroid ultrasound, and orbital computed tomography. A first-round RT-PCR of the TCR CDR3 used the HTBI primer set with the Qiagen OneStep RT-PCR kit. Blood samples also contained most of the expanded thyroid clonotypes (frequency above 0.001), which suggests that blood repertoires may reflect thyroid immune responses. In cross-validation, a model built on a 13 V-J signature told ophthalmopathy apart from stable hyperthyroidism with 85% to 90% sensitivity and approximately 84% specificity, and in testing the same model reached 80%/75%. In validation, the model predicted progression to ophthalmopathy a median of roughly six months before onset, with around 70% sensitivity and about 75% specificity. A discovery cohort of around 98 patients, 43 with Graves' ophthalmopathy and roughly 59 with stable Graves' hyperthyroidism, was used to find distinguishing TCR V-J signatures. Prospective prediction of ophthalmopathy was tested in an independent validation cohort consisting of roughly 19 hyperthyroidism patients and about 17 patients who later progressed to ophthalmopathy. The 100 discovery patients were divided at random into training and test sets in a 7:3 ratio. The study also compared thyroid tissue and blood T-cell repertoires from about six Graves' hyperthyroidism patients. After sampling, hyperthyroidism patients received methimazole starting at 30 mg daily, and ophthalmopathy patients received high-dose intravenous methylprednisolone. The libraries were constructed in a second round of multiplex PCR and then size-selected and purified. The libraries were sequenced on an Illumina HiSeq2000 using paired-end 100 bp reads. Raw data were processed with SOAPnuke, discarding reads with adapters, uncalled bases, mean Phred below 15, or no exact constant-primer or identifier match. High-quality paired reads were merged using COPE v1.2.5, and each unique nucleotide sequence was defined as a clonotype. MiTCR v1.1 was used to align clonotypes to the IMGT TRBV, TRBD and TRBJ reference segments. The analysis included only V-J combinations with a frequency above 0.0001, which together covered 98% to 99.2% of the repertoires. The TCS score was defined as F50 (clonal expansion) divided by E x V (chaos), with BLOSUM62-based TCRdist calculated between CDR3 peptides within each V-J. Welch's t-statistics and random forest reduced around 520 V-J features to about 12, which were used in a naive Bayes classifier (R e1071). No statistical method was used to fix the sample size in advance, and group allocation was not hidden from the investigators. TCR Vbeta CDR3 sequencing of some 140 peripheral blood samples (fewer than 45 ophthalmopathy, about 75 hyperthyroidism and about 17 progressor patients) is reported in the paper.

The source material was peripheral blood mononuclear cells (PBMCs), sampled at new diagnosis, from a patient treated with antithyroid drugs. The rearrangement joined TRBV12-3 or TRBV12-4 to TRBJ2-7; the D region is possibly TRBD1 or TRBD2, each matching across 7 bases. The TCR comes from a woman aged 40 to 50 with Graves disease. Donor details come from another sample of the same person, matched by shared clones. The CDR3 protein sequence reads: CASRPGGGIGSYEQYF. The sequenced DNA: TGTGCCAGCAGGCCAGGGGGGGGCATCGGCTCCTACGAGCAGTACTTC.